The 6 T cell receptor beta chains given below trace back to one sample, sequenced in a study of control samples from healthy donors and cancer patients. Using immunoSEQ multiplex PCR, the repertoire was profiled, and TCRdb retains in-frame clones only, with some absent. The sample consists of about 120,000 clones, approximately 92% of them appearing once. The sample consisted of PBMCs. All receptors derive from an elderly man with head and neck cancer.

This clone showed up just a few times. The rearrangement joins TRBV19 to TRBJ1-2, with D perhaps matching TRBD1 (6 bases). CDR1 and CDR2 from the germline V gene are LNHDA and SQIVND (reference sequence). V gave up 6 bases and J gave up 2 bases, with 19 bases separating them. This CDR3 is 16 amino acids long. The CDR3 reads CASSPPRDTLNYGYTF. DNA of the CDR3: TGTGCCAGTAGCCCCCCCCGGGACACCCTGAACTATGGCTACACCTTC.

V and J are TRBV9 and TRBJ2-3, with D perhaps TRBD2 (5 bases). Germline loops: CDR1 SGDLS, CDR2 YYNGEE. Trimming cost V 4 bases and J 2 bases, with 11 bases left between them. The CDR3 is made up of 14 amino acids. The CDR3 is CASSLGLSTDTQYF. The DNA of the CDR3 is TGTGCCAGCAGCTTAGGACTCTCCACAGATACGCAGTATTTT.

The V and J genes are TRBV5-1 and TRBJ2-1; the match to TRBD2 covers 12 bases. Germline-derived CDR1 and CDR2 are SGHRS and YFSETQ. The CDR3 consists of 18 residues. The J segment lost 4 bases and the V segment lost 0 bases, leaving 8 bases of the junction unmatched. The CDR3 DNA reads TGCGCCAGCAGCTTGGATGGGACTAGCGGGTACGTTTACAATGAGCAGTTCTTC. It codes for CASSLDGTSGYVYNEQFF.

The chain links TRBV15 to TRBJ1-4; D is ambiguous. This CDR3 spans 15 amino acids. Germline lookup yields CDR1 LNHNV and CDR2 YYDKDF (reference sequence). V dropped 1 base and J dropped 7 bases, with 13 bases sitting between them. The CDR3 is CATSRGSLSGEKLFF. The CDR3 DNA is TGTGCCACCAGCAGAGGGTCCCTGAGTGGTGAAAAACTGTTTTTT.

The chain is built from TRBV19 and TRBJ2-7; TRBD1 aligns across 12 bases. The V gene's germline CDR1 is LNHDA and CDR2 SQIVND (reference sequence). V gave up 4 bases and J gave up 7 bases; unmatched junction bases: 5. The CDR3 extends over 14 amino acids. The CDR3 nucleotides are TGTGCCAGTAGTAAGGGACAGGGGGCGTGGGAGCAGTACTTC. Protein: CASSKGQGAWEQYF.

The chain recombines TRBV18 with TRBJ1-3; D unclear. The CDR3 length is 13 residues. Trimming stripped 0 bases from V and 3 bases from J, with 3 bases between. CDR1 and CDR2 from the germline V gene are KGHSH and LQKENI. As DNA, the CDR3 is TGTGCCAGCTCACCACCGGATGGAAACACCATATATTTT. This codes for CASSPPDGNTIYF.